The source of this T cell receptor beta chain is a study of blood T cell dynamics during melanoma immunotherapy. Every bulk PBMC sample received the same 350 ng of DNA. The assay was immunoSEQ multiplex PCR, and TCRdb's table has in-frame clones only and misses some. In the table there are about 5,000 clones, roughly 85% of which are singletons. Stated time point: pre-treatment baseline. No patient had earlier systemic cancer treatment, concurrent immunosuppressants, or another active cancer. The source of this sequence is a human donor with melanoma. The material sequenced was blood, taken from a patient treated with checkpoint blockade.

CDR3 in amino acids: CAWSRVLAVNEKLFF. The CDR3 DNA follows: TGTGCCTGGAGTCGTGTCTTAGCCGTAAATGAAAAACTGTTTTTT. The chain is built from TRBV30 and TRBJ1-4, with no clear D. The CDR3 is 15 residues long. Germline assignment: CDR1 GTSNPN and CDR2 SVGIG (reference sequence). The ends were cut back, 2 bases at V and 5 bases at J, with 15 bases in the middle.